This section outlines one T cell receptor beta chain sequence together with its context. This sample is drawn from a study of lymphopenia after photon versus proton radiotherapy. Using immunoSEQ multiplex PCR, the repertoire was profiled, and TCRdb retains in-frame clones only, with some absent. The sample shows 150,000 to 200,000 clones, 70% to 90% of them seen only once. Trimming pared 4 bases from V and 3 bases from J, leaving 19 bases between. This CDR3 contains 17 residues. Looked up from germline, CDR1 is MNHNS and CDR2 is SASEGT. Source: peripheral blood, taken from a patient treated with photon-based radiotherapy. The TCR originated in a man aged 50 to 60 with gastric cancer. The chain employs TRBV6-1 and TRBJ1-5; D possibly corresponds to TRBD1 (5 bases). The CDR3 spells CASSGPGGRGVNQPQHF. The CDR3 DNA sequence: TGTGCCAGCAGTGGTCCCGGAGGGAGGGGAGTCAATCAGCCCCAGCATTTT.